These 8 T cell receptor beta chains were sequenced from one sample in a study of beta chain features in type 1 diabetes. The antigens for these receptors are not known. Study results and caveats: TCRB CDR3s were moderately but significantly shorter in Type 1 diabetes patients in all four CD4+ subsets.

Every bit of the isolated RNA underwent reverse transcription, so sequencing read expressed TCRB transcripts. Measured with immunoSEQ multiplex PCR; TCRdb has only the in-frame clones, and not every one. The sample lists more than 95,000 clones; 15% to 20% were seen once. The sample comprised central memory CD4+ T cells from blood. The receptors were gathered from a man between 18 and 29 years old with type 1 diabetes.

This clone was recorded at least ten times. The CDR3, as DNA: TGTGCCAGCAGCTTATCAGGCGGGGAGACCCAGTACTTC. Translation: CASSLSGGETQYF. The chain employs TRBV5-4 and TRBJ2-5; possibly TRBD2 for D (5 bases). The V end lost 2 bases, the J end lost 5 bases, and 10 bases lay between the germline ends. CDR1 is SGHNT and CDR2 is YYREEE in the germline V gene (reference sequence). This CDR3 region has 13 residues. The entire variable domain, with the rest obtained from reference TRBV5-4 and TRBJ2-5, is as follows: ETGVTQSPTHLIKTRGQQVTLRCSSQSGHNTVSWYQQALGQGPQFIFQYYREEENGRGNFPPRFSGLQFPNYSSELNVNALELDDSALYLCASSLSGGETQYFGPGTRLLVL.

This rearrangement joins TRBV30 to TRBJ2-5, with 7 bases identical to TRBD2. Looked up from germline, CDR1 is GTSNPN and CDR2 is SVGIG (reference sequence). The CDR3 sequence is 14 residues long. V lost 3 bases, J lost 3 bases, and 7 bases stayed unmatched. The CDR3 DNA reads TGTGCCTGGAGCGAGGGCGGGGGTGAAGAGACCCAGTACTTC. Translation: CAWSEGGGEETQYF.

V is TRBV7-9 and J is TRBJ1-2; 11 nucleotides align to TRBD1. The CDR3 runs 14 residues. J gave up 6 bases and V 5 bases, and 5 bases lay outside the gene matches. Germline assignment: CDR1 SEHNR and CDR2 FQNEAQ (reference sequence). CDR3 amino acids: CASSLGTGGNGYTF. In DNA form, the CDR3 reads TGTGCCAGCAGCCTTGGGACAGGGGGAAATGGCTACACCTTC.

The table lists this clone with many counts. The identical CDR3 is also encoded by other nucleotide sequences in the sample. The rearrangement links TRBV11-3 to TRBJ2-3, with 12 bases fitting TRBD2. Germline-derived CDR1 and CDR2 are SGHNT and YENEEA. The CDR3 length is 16 residues. The junction had 3 bases not matched to a gene; V was cut back by 1 base and J by 4 bases. CDR3 region: CASSLGLAGVSDTQYF. The CDR3 DNA follows: TGTGCCAGCAGCTTAGGACTAGCGGGAGTGTCAGATACGCAGTATTTT.

CDR3 residues: CASSTTRTREANGGVSGELFF. The CDR3 DNA follows: TGTGCCAGTAGTACCACCCGGACTCGCGAGGCCAATGGAGGAGTGAGCGGGGAGCTGTTTTTT. The chain combines TRBV19 with TRBJ2-2, with D perhaps TRBD2 (5 bases). Germline-derived CDR1 and CDR2 are LNHDA and SQIVND (reference sequence). V dropped 4 bases and J dropped 7 bases, with 34 bases sitting between them. The CDR3 has 21 amino acids.

This clone occurred many times. The chain uses TRBV10-3 and TRBJ2-5, with a possible D match to TRBD2 (5 bases). CDR1 and CDR2 (germline): ENHRY, SYGVKD. The ends were cut back, 5 bases at V and 3 bases at J, with 13 bases in the middle. The CDR3 spans 14 residues. The DNA for the CDR3 is TGTGCCATCAGTCCCCGGACTCTGAAAGAGACCCAGTACTTC. Amino acid sequence: CAISPRTLKETQYF.

CDR3 loop: CASSQDRAGTDTQYF. CDR3 DNA: TGTGCCAGCAGCCAAGATAGAGCGGGGACAGATACGCAGTATTTT. The V and J genes are TRBV4-2 and TRBJ2-3; 7 bases agree with TRBD2. The CDR3 covers 15 residues. Germline V gene sequence: CDR1 LGHNA, CDR2 YNFKEQ. After removal of 0 bases from V and 3 bases from J, the junction contained 3 bases not matched to a gene.

This clone was recorded many times. The CDR3 spells CSVDVTGGAFF. DNA for the CDR3: TGCAGCGTTGATGTAACAGGGGGAGCTTTCTTT. The chain carries TRBV29-1 and TRBJ1-1, with 8 positions matching TRBD1. The CDR3 has 11 residues. The J segment lost 10 bases and the V segment lost 3 bases, leaving 4 bases of the junction unmatched. CDR1 and CDR2 from the germline V gene are SQVTM and ANQGSEA.